These 28 T cell receptor beta chains share one sample of origin, sequenced in a study of cytomegalovirus exposure and HLA in healthy donors. The PCR ran on 60 Vbeta and 13 Jbeta primers. Sequencing used immunoSEQ multiplex PCR; TCRdb keeps in-frame clones, though not all of them. The table records under 200,000 clones, 70% to 85% of them present only once. Sequencing used PBMCs. The receptors were gathered from a man aged 50-59 years in good health and CMV-seropositive.

The rearrangement uses TRBV10-3 and TRBJ2-3; TRBD2 agrees at 11 bases. The CDR3 has 17 amino acids. Germline CDR1 and CDR2: ENHRY and SYGVKD. J gave up 1 base and V 0 bases, and 3 bases lay outside the gene matches. The CDR3 sequence is CAISESSGGAGTDTQYF. The CDR3 DNA is TGTGCCATCAGTGAGTCTAGCGGGGGGGCTGGCACAGATACGCAGTATTTT.

This clone was detected only once. The V gene is TRBV28, the J gene TRBJ1-4; D remains ambiguous. Germline V gene lookup returns CDR1 MDHEN and CDR2 SYDVKM. This CDR3 comprises 14 residues. Trimming removed 1 base at V and 8 bases at J, with 11 bases between. CDR3 DNA sequence: TGTGCCAGCAGTTTATCCCCCGGAGGGGAAAAACTGTTTTTT. This codes for CASSLSPGGEKLFF. The full variable domain, rest sourced from reference TRBV28 and TRBJ1-4, is DVKVTQSSRYLVKRTGEKVFLECVQDMDHENMFWYRQDPGLGLRLIYFSYDVKMKEKGDIPEGYSVSREKKERFSLILESASTNQTSMYLCASSLSPGGEKLFFGSGTQLSVL.

This clone occurred a few times. V is TRBV18 and J is TRBJ1-1; D gene ambiguous. V lost 3 bases and J 7 bases, leaving 9 bases between the germline ends. Germline V gene lookup returns CDR1 KGHSH and CDR2 LQKENI. The CDR3 totals 12 residues. The CDR3 DNA follows: TGTGCCAGCTCACCGGCACGGGATGAAGCTTTCTTT. Translated: CASSPARDEAFF.

The V and J genes are TRBV28 and TRBJ2-7, with a possible D match to TRBD2 (5 bases). Trimming shortened V by 6 bases and J by 2 bases, and 14 bases separated the two germline ends. CDR3 length: 14 residues. Germline CDR1 and CDR2: MDHEN and SYDVKM. The CDR3 region is CASRGRSATYEQYF. For the CDR3, the DNA is TGTGCCAGCAGGGGGAGATCAGCTACCTACGAGCAGTACTTC.

This sequence joins TRBV11-3 and TRBJ2-3; TRBD2 matches at 15 bases. The CDR3 is 17 residues long. Germline trimming cut 4 bases from V and 5 bases from J; bases unmatched to any gene: 7. CDR1 and CDR2 (germline): SGHNT, YENEEA. This chain's CDR3 is CASSSRTSGGAQDTQYF. The DNA for the CDR3 is TGTGCCAGCAGCTCCCGGACTAGCGGGGGGGCCCAAGATACGCAGTATTTT.

This clone was seen a handful of times. J is TRBJ2-7 and V is TRBV6-1, with TRBD2 matching over 7 bases. The V gene end was trimmed by 2 bases and the J gene end by 5 bases; junction bases not matched to a gene: 3. The CDR3 spans 13 residues. Per the germline V gene, CDR1 is MNHNS and CDR2 is SASEGT. The CDR3 DNA follows: TGTGCCAGCAGTGAAAGGGGACTAAACGAGCAGTACTTC. Translated: CASSERGLNEQYF.

The V gene is TRBV27, the J gene TRBJ2-3, with D possibly matching TRBD2 (5 bases). The germline CDR1 and CDR2 sequences are MNHEY and SMNVEV (reference sequence). The CDR3 totals 13 residues. Deletions cut 0 bases from V and 4 bases from J, with 5 bases between. This chain's CDR3 is CASSLSRADTQYF. The CDR3 bases are TGTGCCAGCAGTTTATCGAGGGCAGATACGCAGTATTTT.

The chain uses TRBV19 and TRBJ2-7, with TRBD1 matching over 7 bases. The V segment lost 3 bases and the J segment 0 bases; nucleotides outside the gene matches: 5. Germline CDR1 LNHDA, CDR2 SQIVND (reference sequence). The CDR3 is 15 amino acids. Here the CDR3 reads CASSIQGGNSYEQYF. CDR3 nucleotides: TGTGCCAGTAGTATCCAAGGGGGCAACTCCTACGAGCAGTACTTC.

The CDR3 bases are TGTGCCAGCAGCTTCTACGGGGGAGGGGGAGATACGCAGTATTTT. The encoded protein is CASSFYGGGGDTQYF. The chain couples TRBV9 to TRBJ2-3; weak D call: TRBD2 (7 bases). Per germline, CDR1 SGDLS and CDR2 YYNGEE. The ends were cut back, 4 bases at V and 5 bases at J, with 17 bases in the middle. The CDR3 length is 15 residues.

This clone appeared a single time. The rearrangement uses TRBV7-9 and TRBJ2-7; 8 positions agree with TRBD1. The CDR3 spans 15 residues. Germline V lookup: CDR1 SEHNR, CDR2 FQNEAQ (reference sequence). V gave up 5 bases and J gave up 2 bases; unmatched junction bases: 8. The CDR3 DNA follows: TGTGCCAGCAGCCAGGACAGGGAGGCCACCTACGAGCAGTACTTC. The encoded protein is CASSQDREATYEQYF.

The CDR3 region is CASSQGTAWNTEAFF. The CDR3 nucleotides read TGCGCCAGCAGCCAAGGGACAGCCTGGAACACTGAAGCTTTCTTT. The chain employs TRBV4-1 and TRBJ1-1, with D perhaps matching TRBD1 (6 bases). This CDR3 is built from 15 residues. In germline, CDR1 is MGHRA, CDR2 YSYEKL. V lost 1 base and J 1 base, leaving 10 bases between the germline ends.

The gene calls are TRBV7-6 and TRBJ2-2, with TRBD2 matching over 8 bases. CDR1 and CDR2 (germline): SGHVS, FNYEAQ. The CDR3 has 16 amino acids. Losses at the gene ends were 0 bases for V and 4 bases for J; bases not matched to a gene: 4. CDR3 loop: CASSLASGILTGELFF. CDR3 DNA sequence: TGTGCCAGCAGCTTAGCTAGCGGGATCCTCACCGGGGAGCTGTTTTTT.

J is TRBJ1-1 and V is TRBV28, with 7 positions matching TRBD1. Looked up from germline, CDR1 is MDHEN and CDR2 is SYDVKM. The CDR3 runs 12 residues. V gave up 9 bases and J gave up 1 base; unmatched junction bases: 2. The CDR3 sequence is CASRDRNTEAFF. In DNA, the CDR3 is TGTGCCAGTAGGGACAGGAACACTGAAGCTTTCTTT. Full variable domain (rest looked up from reference TRBV28 and TRBJ1-1): DVKVTQSSRYLVKRTGEKVFLECVQDMDHENMFWYRQDPGLGLRLIYFSYDVKMKEKGDIPEGYSVSREKKERFSLILESASTNQTSMYLCASRDRNTEAFFGQGTRLTVV.

On this clone: Its ends do not fully match the called genes, so a read error is possible. J is TRBJ1-2 and V is TRBV11-2, with 8 bases aligning to TRBD1. CDR1 and CDR2 from the germline V gene are SGHAT and FQNNGV. This CDR3 region has 14 residues. In nucleotides, the CDR3 is TGTGCCAGCAGGTTAGGACAGGGCTGGGATGGCTACACCTTC. Protein: CASRLGQGWDGYTF.

This clone was counted a few times. The V and J genes are TRBV29-1 and TRBJ1-5; 8 bases match TRBD1. V was clipped by 3 bases and J by 2 bases; unmatched bases: 9. CDR1 is SQVTM and CDR2 is ANQGSEA in the germline V gene. The CDR3 is 16 amino acids. Written as DNA, the CDR3 is TGCAGCGTTGATTCAACGGACAGGGATCGCAATCAGCCCCAGCATTTT. The encoded protein is CSVDSTDRDRNQPQHF.

This clone was seen a single time. This chain links TRBV5-6 with TRBJ2-3, with D tentatively TRBD2 (5 bases). The CDR3 contains 15 residues. CDR1 SGHDT and CDR2 YYEEEE come from the germline V gene. With 0 bases removed from V and 9 bases from J, the gap between germline ends came to 17 bases. CDR3 coding DNA: TGTGCCAGCAGCTTGGTTTCCGGGGTCAGATCCACGCAGTATTTT. Amino acids: CASSLVSGVRSTQYF.

The gene calls are TRBV4-1 and TRBJ2-2; 8 nucleotides agree with TRBD2. The CDR3 is 17 amino acids. The junction had 12 bases not matched to a gene; V was cut back by 1 base and J by 8 bases. Germline CDR1 MGHRA, CDR2 YSYEKL. CDR3 coding DNA: TGCGCCAGCAGCCAAGGTCGGGGACGGGGGGGCTTAGGGGAGCTGTTTTTT. As protein: CASSQGRGRGGLGELFF.

This clone was found a few times. V gene TRBV4-2 combines with J gene TRBJ2-5; 8 bases fit TRBD2. This CDR3 has 16 residues. The germline V gene has CDR1 LGHNA and CDR2 YNFKEQ. V gave up 0 bases and J gave up 6 bases; unmatched junction bases: 9. The CDR3 nucleotides read TGTGCCAGCAGCCAAGATTCGGGGGGGGCGACAAAGACCCAGTACTTC. As protein: CASSQDSGGATKTQYF.

The chain joins TRBV27 to TRBJ2-5; TRBD2 is a possible D gene (6 bases). The germline CDR1 and CDR2 sequences are MNHEY and SMNVEV (reference sequence). Trimming left V 6 bases short and J 2 bases short, with 22 bases between. The CDR3 length is 17 residues. Here the CDR3 reads CASSRPRASEVQETQYF. CDR3 DNA sequence: TGTGCCAGCAGCCGTCCCCGGGCTAGCGAGGTTCAAGAGACCCAGTACTTC.

The V gene is TRBV19, the J gene TRBJ1-4; the D is unclear. The CDR3 consists of 15 residues. The V end lost 0 bases, the J end lost 6 bases, and 11 bases lay between the germline ends. CDR1 LNHDA and CDR2 SQIVND come from the germline V gene (reference sequence). DNA of the CDR3: TGTGCCAGTAGTATAGATCAGAGGGCCCATGAAAAACTGTTTTTT. Translating gives CASSIDQRAHEKLFF.

The chain combines TRBV10-3 with TRBJ2-1, with 7 positions matching TRBD2. This CDR3 has 13 amino acids. CDR1 ENHRY and CDR2 SYGVKD come from the germline V gene. V was clipped by 6 bases and J by 5 bases; unmatched bases: 4. This chain's CDR3 is CAIRTLADNEQFF. CDR3 sequence (DNA): TGTGCCATCAGGACCCTAGCGGACAATGAGCAGTTCTTC.

The chain employs TRBV5-1 and TRBJ1-5, with 7 bases lining up with TRBD1. This CDR3 has 15 amino acids. The V gene's germline CDR1 is SGHRS and CDR2 YFSETQ. V was clipped by 0 bases and J by 4 bases; unmatched bases: 4. CDR3 in amino acids: CASSLGGQRNQPQHF. Here the CDR3 DNA reads TGCGCCAGCAGCTTGGGGGGACAGCGGAATCAGCCCCAGCATTTT.

The table lists this clone with a count of one. The chain uses TRBV7-2 and TRBJ2-2; 9 bases align to TRBD1. The CDR3 has 15 amino acids. CDR1 SGHTA and CDR2 FQGNSA come from the germline V gene. The J segment lost 5 bases and the V segment lost 5 bases, leaving 6 bases of the junction unmatched. CDR3 sequence reads: CASSTNRGLTGELFF. In nucleotides, the CDR3 is TGTGCCAGCAGCACGAACAGGGGGCTGACCGGGGAGCTGTTTTTT.

The chain is built from TRBV27 and TRBJ1-5, with TRBD1 matching 8 bases. Germline CDR1 reads MNHEY; CDR2 reads SMNVEV (reference sequence). After removal of 9 bases from V and 7 bases from J, the junction contained 8 bases not matched to a gene. This CDR3 has 13 amino acids. The CDR3 spells CASGTGGYQPQHF. The CDR3 coding sequence is TGTGCCAGTGGAACAGGGGGATACCAGCCCCAGCATTTT.

In the case of this clone: A read error may account for a junction end that differs from germline. The V call is TRBV20-1, the J call TRBJ1-1; D is undetermined. In germline, CDR1 is DFQATT, CDR2 SNEGSKA (reference sequence). The CDR3 extends over 11 amino acids. This CDR3 reads CSARDLVEALF. CDR3 DNA: TGCAGTGCCAGAGATCTTGTTGAAGCTCTCTTT.

This clone was detected once. In DNA, the CDR3 is TGTGCCAGCAGCCACACTTCCCCGACCTGGACAGGGGAATACACCCCCTCCTACGAGCAGTACTTC. It codes for CASSHTSPTWTGEYTPSYEQYF. This sequence joins TRBV27 and TRBJ2-7, with 9 bases lining up with TRBD1. Looked up from germline, CDR1 is MNHEY and CDR2 is SMNVEV (reference sequence). The V and J ends lost 6 bases and 0 bases, in that order; junction bases with no gene match: 27. The CDR3 has 22 amino acids.

This clone was detected a few times. This chain uses TRBV7-8 with TRBJ2-1; possible D gene TRBD1, 6 bases. Germline loops: CDR1 SGHVS, CDR2 FQNEAQ. V shed 4 bases and J shed 4 bases, with 14 bases lying between them. This CDR3 region has 15 residues. The CDR3 here is CASSYRDKVYNEQFF. For the CDR3, the DNA is TGTGCCAGCAGCTATAGGGACAAAGTATACAATGAGCAGTTCTTC.

The V call is TRBV4-2, the J call TRBJ2-3; the D gene is possibly TRBD2 (5 bases). The V gene's germline CDR1 is LGHNA and CDR2 YNFKEQ. This CDR3 has 14 amino acids. V lost 0 bases, J lost 2 bases, and 6 bases lay in between. CDR3 sequence reads: CASSQEDFTDTQYF. CDR3 coding DNA: TGTGCCAGCAGCCAAGAGGACTTCACAGATACGCAGTATTTT.